Listed below are T cell receptor beta chains from one sample, sequenced in a study of blood T cell repertoires in COVID-19. The assay was immunoSEQ multiplex PCR, and TCRdb's table has in-frame clones only and misses some. Counted here are 200,000 to 250,000 clones, 84% occurring once; the ten biggest clones make up about 4%. Sequenced: peripheral blood. The receptors shown here come from a man in his fifties or sixties with acute or convalescent COVID-19. Both conserved end residues are part of each CDR3. The D gene is left open where the match is weak. Clone size is given for some rows only: seen once, a few or many times, or a class if the clone is expanded.

CASSSWDRDEQYF,TGTGCCAGCAGCTCCTGGGACAGGGACGAGCAGTACTTC,TRBV9,TRBD1,once,TRBJ2-7
CASSYAGQGPDTQYF,TGTGCCAGCAGTTATGCCGGACAGGGGCCAGATACGCAGTATTTT,TRBV6-5,TRBD1,NA,TRBJ2-3
CASSQDPQGGYGYTF,TGCGCCAGCAGCCAAGATCCACAGGGTGGTTATGGCTACACCTTC,TRBV4-1,NA,NA,TRBJ1-2
CASSPGGTSGSREQYF,TGTGCCAGCAGCCCGGGAGGGACTAGCGGGAGCCGCGAGCAGTACTTC,TRBV3-1/TRBV3-2,TRBD2,NA,TRBJ2-7
CAISDPVSYSGANVLTF,TGTGCCATCAGTGACCCCGTTTCCTACTCTGGGGCCAACGTCCTGACTTTC,TRBV10-3,NA,NA,TRBJ2-6
CSVDIPGQSFYEQYF,TGCAGCGTCGATATTCCGGGACAGTCCTTCTACGAGCAGTACTTC,TRBV29-1,TRBD1,NA,TRBJ2-7
CASSQPVSTDTQYF,TGTGCCAGCAGCCAACCAGTGAGCACAGATACGCAGTATTTT,TRBV3-1/TRBV3-2,NA,NA,TRBJ2-3
CASSRTSGNTDTQYF,TGCGCCAGCAGCCGGACTAGCGGAAACACAGATACGCAGTATTTT,TRBV4-1,TRBD2,NA,TRBJ2-3
CASSVEASRGEQYF,TGTGCCAGCAGCGTAGAGGCTTCCAGGGGCGAGCAGTACTTC,TRBV9,NA,NA,TRBJ2-7
CASSPGVEEGEKLFF,TGTGCCAGCAGTCCGGGGGTTGAGGAGGGAGAAAAACTGTTTTTT,TRBV27,NA,NA,TRBJ1-4
CASSEGQGADEQYF,TGCGCCAGCAGTGAGGGACAGGGGGCAGACGAGCAGTACTTC,TRBV10-1,TRBD1,NA,TRBJ2-7
CATSGGQAVDPDTDTQYF,TGTGCCACCAGTGGGGGACAGGCGGTCGATCCGGACACAGATACGCAGTATTTT,TRBV24-1,TRBD1,NA,TRBJ2-3
CASSQASGSTDTQYF,TGTGCCAGCAGCCAAGCGAGCGGGAGCACAGATACGCAGTATTTT,TRBV3-1/TRBV3-2,NA,NA,TRBJ2-3
CAWGSGTGNNQPQHF,TGTGCCTGGGGCAGTGGGACAGGAAACAATCAGCCCCAGCATTTT,TRBV30,TRBD1,NA,TRBJ1-5
CATSDLMGRPEAFF,TGTGCCACCAGTGATTTAATGGGGCGACCTGAAGCTTTCTTT,TRBV24-1,NA,NA,TRBJ1-1
CASRAMSGDSTDTQYF,TGTGCCAGCCGAGCCATGTCGGGGGATAGCACAGATACGCAGTATTTT,TRBV6-8,NA,once,TRBJ2-3
CASSLGAFEQFF,TGTGCCAGCAGCTTGGGAGCTTTTGAGCAGTTCTTC,TRBV5-8,NA,NA,TRBJ2-1